This TCR beta chain was retrieved from a study of shared clonotypes between healthy human individuals. Overall study: CD4 naive and CD4 memory each took three plates per donor, while CD8 naive took two and CD8 memory one.

Here immunoSEQ multiplex PCR was the method, and the copy in TCRdb shows in-frame clones only, minus some. The sample includes some 2,100,000 clones, nearly 97% of them seen just once. Comments on this clone: The antigen is unknown.

CDR1 and CDR2 (germline): MNHNY, SVGAGI (reference sequence). Between the trimmed V and J ends, which lost 5 bases and 7 bases, there was a span of 13 bases. The CDR3 runs 13 residues. Overall study results and limits: Clonotypes shared by all four donors outscored non-shared clonotypes in generation probability.

This chain connects TRBV6-6 to TRBJ2-3; D call uncertain. The source material was naive CD4+ T cells sorted from blood. The subset is: CD45RA+ positively selected. The receptor's source is a man aged 18 to 35 in good health. In DNA, the CDR3 is TGTGCCAGCAGTCCAGAGAGGACCTATACGCAGTATTTT. It specifies CASSPERTYTQYF.